The 16 T cell receptor beta chains given below trace back to one sample, sequenced in a study of blood T cell repertoires in COVID-19. Generated by immunoSEQ multiplex PCR, the TCRdb table keeps only in-frame clones and is missing some. The data contain roughly 410,000 clones, roughly 90% of them singletons. Sequencing was performed on peripheral blood. These receptors came from a middle-aged woman with COVID-19, enrolled during active disease.

V is TRBV4-1 and J is TRBJ1-3, with D uncertain. V gave up 0 bases and J gave up 0 bases, with 9 bases separating them. CDR3 length equals 16 residues. Germline loops: CDR1 MGHRA, CDR2 YSYEKL. In DNA, the CDR3 is TGCGCCAGCAGCCAAGAATCAACTCTCTCTGGAAACACCATATATTTT. Amino acids: CASSQESTLSGNTIYF.

The chain uses TRBV24-1 and TRBJ1-2; unclear D gene. V was cut by 4 bases and J by 1 base, with 9 bases left in between. The germline V gene has CDR1 KGHDR and CDR2 SFDVKD. This CDR3 has 14 residues. This chain's CDR3 is CATSDTTFNYGYTF. The DNA of the CDR3 is TGTGCCACCAGTGACACGACATTTAACTATGGCTACACCTTC.

CDR3 residues: CASSSRQGRGRYEKLFF. CDR3 bases: TGTGCCAGCAGCTCCAGACAGGGGAGGGGCCGTTATGAAAAACTGTTTTTT. This chain links TRBV7-8 with TRBJ1-4; 8 nucleotides agree with TRBD1. Germline V gives CDR1 SGHVS, CDR2 FQNEAQ. V lost 4 bases to trimming and J lost 6 bases; unmatched junction nucleotides: 13. CDR3 length: 17 residues.

The chain joins TRBV7-2 to TRBJ1-5; 7 bases line up with TRBD1. The length of the CDR3 is 14 residues. Trimming at V came to 3 bases and at J to 6 bases, leaving 5 bases not matched to a gene. From germline, CDR1 is SGHTA and CDR2 FQGNSA. CDR3 DNA: TGTGCCAGCAGCTTGACAGGGTATGGTCAGCCCCAGCATTTT. Translated, it gives CASSLTGYGQPQHF.

The chain combines TRBV3-1 (or the pseudogene TRBV3-2) with TRBJ1-5; 9 bases are a match to TRBD1. Per germline, CDR1 LGHDT and CDR2 YNNKEL (reference sequence). The J segment lost 0 bases and the V segment lost 0 bases, leaving 9 bases of the junction unmatched. CDR3 length: 19 amino acids. CDR3: CASSQDSADRGDSNQPQHF. The CDR3 DNA reads as TGTGCCAGCAGCCAAGATAGCGCTGACAGGGGGGATAGCAATCAGCCCCAGCATTTT.

The chain combines TRBV4-1 with TRBJ1-5; 9 bases line up with TRBD1. The junction had 0 bases not matched to a gene; V was cut back by 1 base and J by 5 bases. Germline loops: CDR1 MGHRA, CDR2 YSYEKL. The CDR3 spans 14 residues. CDR3 DNA: TGCGCCAGCAGCCAAGGGACAGGGGATCAGCCCCAGCATTTT. It codes for CASSQGTGDQPQHF.

V usage is TRBV19 and J usage is TRBJ1-1; TRBD1 is a possible D gene (6 bases). Trimming pared 3 bases from V and 0 bases from J, leaving 8 bases between. This CDR3 spans 14 amino acids. Per the germline V gene, CDR1 is LNHDA and CDR2 is SQIVND (reference sequence). The chain's CDR3 is CASSISGVNTEAFF. The CDR3 region has the DNA TGTGCCAGTAGTATTTCAGGGGTGAACACTGAAGCTTTCTTT.

This clone was counted a few times. The chain combines TRBV29-1 with TRBJ1-2; TRBD1 agrees at 7 bases. Trimming took 6 bases from V and 6 from J; bases not matched to a gene: 4. CDR1 SQVTM and CDR2 ANQGSEA come from the germline V gene. The CDR3 is 11 amino acids. CDR3 bases: TGCAGCGTCCTCGACAGGGATGGCTACACCTTC. Translated: CSVLDRDGYTF. Looking up the rest from reference TRBV29-1 and TRBJ1-2 gives the full variable domain: SAVISQKPSRDICQRGTSLTIQCQVDSQVTMMFWYRQQPGQSLTLIATANQGSEATYESGFVIDKFPISRPNLTFSTLTVSNMSPEDSSIYLCSVLDRDGYTFGSGTRLTVV.

V usage is TRBV19 and J usage is TRBJ2-4; the match to TRBD2 covers 14 bases. V trimming: 2 bases; J trimming: 4 bases; junction bases outside the gene matches: 10. This CDR3 region has 19 residues. CDR1 and CDR2 from the germline V gene are LNHDA and SQIVND (reference sequence). The CDR3 DNA reads as TGTGCCAGTAGTATACGACTCGGGACTAGCGGGAGAACGAAAAACATTCAGTACTTC. The encoded protein is CASSIRLGTSGRTKNIQYF.

The CDR3 is CASSESFGTGVREQYF. The DNA for the CDR3 is TGTGCCAGCAGTGAATCTTTTGGGACAGGGGTGAGGGAGCAGTACTTC. This chain joins TRBV2 and TRBJ2-7; 10 bases fit TRBD1. The germline V gene encodes CDR1 SNHLY and CDR2 FYNNEI. V was clipped by 2 bases and J by 7 bases; unmatched bases: 11. The length of the CDR3 is 16 residues.

The chain combines TRBV2 with TRBJ2-2; the match to TRBD2 covers 10 bases. In germline, CDR1 is SNHLY, CDR2 FYNNEI. The CDR3 totals 17 residues. The V gene end was trimmed by 7 bases and the J gene end by 6 bases; junction bases not matched to a gene: 14. CDR3 sequence reads: CASTFRGAGGPAGELFF. For the CDR3, the DNA is TGTGCCAGCACCTTCAGAGGAGCGGGAGGGCCAGCCGGGGAGCTGTTTTTT. The whole variable domain, filled in from reference TRBV2 and TRBJ2-2, reads EPEVTQTPSHQVTQMGQEVILRCVPISNHLYFYWYRQILGQKVEFLVSFYNNEISEKSEIFDDQFSVERPDGSNFTLKIRSTKLEDSAMYFCASTFRGAGGPAGELFFGEGSRLTVL.

The chain couples TRBV27 to TRBJ1-2; a weak D match, TRBD1 (6 bases). The germline V and J ends were trimmed by 8 bases and 2 bases, with 6 bases remaining between them. The CDR3 contains 11 residues. Germline CDR1 and CDR2: MNHEY and SMNVEV (reference sequence). As DNA, the CDR3 is TGTGCCAGCGGACAGAACTATGGCTACACCTTC. Translation: CASGQNYGYTF.

V is TRBV10-3 and J is TRBJ2-7; a possible D gene is TRBD2 (5 bases). The CDR3 runs to 13 residues. Germline CDR1 is ENHRY and CDR2 is SYGVKD. V was trimmed by 4 bases and J by 6 bases, leaving 13 bases between them. The CDR3, as DNA: TGTGCCATCAGTGGGACTCTTGGATCCGAGCAGTACTTC. As protein: CAISGTLGSEQYF.

V usage is TRBV10-3 and J usage is TRBJ1-3; the D gene is possibly TRBD1 (6 bases). Between the trimmed V and J ends, which lost 4 bases and 4 bases, there was a span of 11 bases. This CDR3 is 14 amino acids long. From germline, CDR1 is ENHRY and CDR2 SYGVKD. Here the CDR3 reads CAISGTGQGNTIYF. CDR3 bases: TGTGCCATCAGTGGCACAGGGCAAGGAAACACCATATATTTT.

V is TRBV7-9 and J is TRBJ2-7, with TRBD2 matching over 7 bases. Per the germline V gene, CDR1 is SEHNR and CDR2 is FQNEAQ (reference sequence). The CDR3 consists of 16 residues. Losses at the gene ends were 5 bases for V and 2 bases for J; bases not matched to a gene: 12. This chain's CDR3 is CASSGRLRGNPYEQYF. CDR3 DNA: TGTGCCAGCAGCGGACGCCTGCGGGGGAACCCCTACGAGCAGTACTTC.

The chain combines TRBV28 with TRBJ1-1, with a tentative D call TRBD1 (5 bases). CDR3 size: 16 residues. Trimming stripped 5 bases from V and 1 base from J, with 17 bases between. CDR1 and CDR2 from the germline V gene are MDHEN and SYDVKM. CDR3 protein: CASSPWGGAANTEAFF. The CDR3 bases are TGTGCCAGCAGTCCCTGGGGTGGGGCAGCGAACACTGAAGCTTTCTTT.